This entry lists 13 T cell receptor beta chains sequenced from one sample in a study of prognosis after radiotherapy for stage I lung cancer. It was by two-round multiplex PCR that TCR beta CDR3 was amplified from genomic DNA. First-round PCR used primers specific to each TRBV and TRBJ gene. TCRdb redid the calling of the multiplex PCR reads with MiXCR, one entry per CDR3 protein. In the table there are 20,000 to 30,000 distinct CDR3 sequences, about two fifths of which are singletons. Specimen: PBMCs, collected before or after stereotactic body radiation therapy (not recorded which). The receptor source for this set is a donor at least 50 years old with non-small cell lung cancer.

This clonotype has at least ten counts. The V call is TRBV19, the J call TRBJ2-1, with TRBD2 identical over 8 bases. This CDR3 spans 16 amino acids. Per germline, CDR1 LNHDA and CDR2 SQIVND (reference sequence). V shed 0 bases and J 5 bases; nucleotides not matched to a gene: 6. CDR3 residues: CASSIEGLAGDNEQFF. CDR3 bases: TGTGCCAGTAGTATAGAAGGGCTAGCGGGTGACAATGAGCAGTTCTTC.

This clonotype was recorded once. The V gene is TRBV20-1, the J gene TRBJ2-3; possible D gene TRBD2, 6 bases. Germline lookup yields CDR1 DFQATT and CDR2 SNEGSKA (reference sequence). The V end lost 5 bases, the J end lost 0 bases, and 21 bases lay between the germline ends. The length of the CDR3 is 17 residues. The CDR3 is CSALWLLEGHSTDTQYF. The CDR3 DNA follows: TGCAGTGCTCTTTGGCTGCTGGAGGGCCACAGCACAGATACGCAGTATTTT.

The chain uses TRBV6-2 or TRBV6-3 and TRBJ1-2; a possible D gene is TRBD1 (5 bases). CDR3 length: 13 residues. The germline CDR1 and CDR2 sequences are MNHEY and SVGEGT. The germline V and J ends were trimmed by 7 bases and 10 bases, with 19 bases remaining between them. The CDR3 nucleotides are TGTGCCAGCATCTACCGGACACCCCGAGTCTACACCTTC. This translates into CASIYRTPRVYTF.

This clonotype was detected only once. The J gene is TRBJ1-2, the V gene TRBV19; perhaps TRBD1 as D (6 bases). There are 14 residues in the CDR3. The V and J ends lost 5 bases and 9 bases respectively, with 19 bases between them. Germline assignment: CDR1 LNHDA and CDR2 SQIVND (reference sequence). This CDR3 is CASSVTWGADCYTF. The CDR3, as DNA: TGTGCCAGTAGTGTGACATGGGGGGCGGATTGCTACACCTTC.

About this clonotype itself: One end of the junction does not line up with germline, which may come from a read error. The rearrangement joins TRBV6-2 or TRBV6-3 to TRBJ1-5; D might be TRBD1 (6 bases). CDR1 and CDR2 (germline): MNHEY, SVGEGT. The CDR3 covers 17 residues. This CDR3 reads CASSYKGGTGINQPHHF. CDR3 coding DNA: TGTGCCAGCAGTTACAAGGGGGGGACTGGGATCAATCAGCCCCATCATTTT.

This chain connects TRBV6-1 to TRBJ2-7; 7 positions agree with TRBD1. The CDR3 spans 14 residues. V was pared by 3 bases and J by 4 bases, with 6 bases of the junction left unmatched. The germline V gene has CDR1 MNHNS and CDR2 SASEGT. CDR3 DNA: TGTGCCAGCAGTGAGACAGGGAGAGGGTACGAGCAGTACTTC. It encodes CASSETGRGYEQYF.

Regarding this clonotype: A much more abundant neighbour one base away suggests this may be a read error. The V and J genes are TRBV5-1 and TRBJ1-1, with D possibly TRBD1 on 6 matching bases. This CDR3 is built from 16 residues. CDR1 and CDR2 (germline): SGHRS, YFSETQ. CDR3 amino acids: CASSRFTGRMNAEAFF. The CDR3 DNA reads as TGCGCCAGCAGCCGTTTTACAGGGCGCATGAACGCTGAAGCTTTCTTT.

This clonotype was detected many times. The gene calls are TRBV20-1 and TRBJ2-6; D could derive from TRBD1 or TRBD2 (8 bases each). This CDR3 region has 19 residues. The germline V and J ends were trimmed by 3 bases and 3 bases, with 24 bases remaining between them. Looked up from germline, CDR1 is DFQATT and CDR2 is SNEGSKA (reference sequence). CDR3 sequence (DNA): TGCAGTGCTAGGACCCCGGGAGGGGCAGGGGGCGGTGGGGCCAACGTCCTGACTTTC. Its translation is CSARTPGGAGGGGANVLTF.

This clonotype was observed once. The V gene is TRBV20-1, the J gene TRBJ2-1; D is unclear. CDR3 length: 10 residues. Germline CDR1 DFQATT, CDR2 SNEGSKA (reference sequence). With 7 bases removed from V and 7 bases from J, the gap between germline ends came to 8 bases. CDR3 DNA: TGCAGTGTTTTGGGGAATGAGCAGTTCTTC. Protein: CSVLGNEQFF.

The sample holds many counts of this clonotype. Given a much more abundant clone one base away, this may be a read error. This rearrangement joins TRBV5-1 to TRBJ2-3, with a tentative D call TRBD2 (6 bases). Germline V gives CDR1 SGHRS, CDR2 YFSETQ. V lost 6 bases and J 1 base, leaving 15 bases between the germline ends. The CDR3 covers 15 residues. As DNA, the CDR3 is TGCGCCAGCAACTTTACTAGCACTGGCACAGATACGCAGTATTTT. It is translated as CASNFTSTGTDTQYF.

Worth noting for this clonotype: A read error is likely, as this CDR3 ends without the conserved phenylalanine or tryptophan. This sequence joins TRBV12-3 or TRBV12-4 and TRBJ1-5; 8 nucleotides line up with TRBD1. The CDR3 totals 16 residues. CDR3 bases: TGTGCCAGCACTACAGGGGGTACTAATAGCAATCAGCCACAGCATCTT. Its protein product is CASTTGGTNSNQPQHL.

There are many counts of this clonotype. A much larger clone lies a single base off, so this may be a read error. This CDR3 fails to terminate in the conserved phenylalanine or tryptophan, so it likely reflects a read error. The V and J genes are TRBV28 and TRBJ2-7; weak D call: TRBD2 (6 bases). The CDR3 has 13 residues. The germline gives CDR1 MDHEN, CDR2 SYDVKM. V was shortened by 5 bases and J by 0 bases, with 8 bases between the two germline ends. The CDR3 here is CASSPSASYEQYL. CDR3 DNA sequence: TGTGCCAGCAGTCCTAGCGCCTCCTACGAGCAGTACCTC.

To note about this clonotype: One end of the junction is discordant with germline, which a read error may explain. This chain links TRBV20-1 with TRBJ2-3; 7 nucleotides align to TRBD2. Germline loops: CDR1 DFQATT, CDR2 SNEGSKA (reference sequence). The CDR3 has 16 amino acids. The CDR3: CSARVAGGHLTDKQYF. The CDR3 DNA is TGCAGTGCTAGAGTAGCGGGCGGACACCTAACAGATAAGCAGTATTTT.